A single sample is the source of the 25 T cell receptor beta chains below, sequenced in a study of beta chain features in type 1 diabetes. The isolated RNA, all of it, was reverse transcribed, so expressed TCRB transcripts were what got sequenced. The protocol was immunoSEQ multiplex PCR, while the TCRdb copy is restricted to in-frame clones and leaves out a portion. The table lists fewer than 500,000 clones, approximately 15% of them singletons. Input material: naive CD4+ T cells from blood. All receptors derive from a man aged 30-40 years in good health.

This clone was seen at least ten times. The J gene is TRBJ2-7, the V gene TRBV20-1; no definite D call. CDR3 length equals 11 residues. Trimming stripped 0 bases from V and 5 bases from J, with 5 bases between. Looked up from germline, CDR1 is DFQATT and CDR2 is SNEGSKA (reference sequence). The DNA for the CDR3 is TGCAGTGCTAGAGATATGGACGAGCAGTACTTC. Encoded protein: CSARDMDEQYF.

This clone has only a few counts. The gene calls are TRBV4-2 and TRBJ1-2; TRBD1 matches at 8 bases. V shed 0 bases and J 3 bases; nucleotides not matched to a gene: 3. Germline assignment: CDR1 LGHNA and CDR2 YNFKEQ. This CDR3 comprises 15 residues. The chain's CDR3 is CASSQDRDRYYGYTF. The CDR3, as DNA: TGTGCCAGCAGCCAAGATCGGGACAGGTACTATGGCTACACCTTC.

The chain couples TRBV7-2 to TRBJ2-1, with D possibly TRBD2 on 5 matching bases. V lost 2 bases to trimming and J lost 8 bases, with 10 bases between them. The CDR3 is 13 amino acids. CDR1 is SGHTA, CDR2 FQGNSA, per germline. CDR3 protein: CASSLPTRDEQFF. The CDR3 coding sequence is TGTGCCAGCAGCTTACCCACTAGGGATGAGCAGTTCTTC.

This chain joins TRBV9 and TRBJ2-1; TRBD2 agrees at 14 bases. Per germline, CDR1 SGDLS and CDR2 YYNGEE. Trimming at V came to 3 bases and at J to 7 bases, leaving 3 bases not matched to a gene. The CDR3 spans 15 residues. CDR3: CASSGTSGRYNEQFF. The CDR3 bases are TGTGCCAGCAGCGGGACTAGCGGGAGGTATAATGAGCAGTTCTTC.

This clone was counted once. CDR3: CASSDRGIVSPLHF. As DNA, the CDR3 is TGTGCCAGTAGCGACAGGGGGATAGTGTCACCCCTCCACTTT. The gene calls are TRBV19 and TRBJ1-6; the match to TRBD1 covers 9 bases. The CDR3 length is 14 residues. Trimming cost V 6 bases and J 10 bases; bases outside gene matches: 7. The germline gives CDR1 LNHDA, CDR2 SQIVND (reference sequence).

V and J are TRBV9 and TRBJ2-5; tentatively, D is TRBD1 or TRBD2 (6 bases each). Germline V gives CDR1 SGDLS, CDR2 YYNGEE. CDR3 length equals 16 residues. V lost 3 bases to trimming and J lost 5 bases, with 20 bases between them. The CDR3 coding sequence is TGTGCCAGCAGCGAGGGGGACTCAAAACCGAGGGAGACCCAGTACTTC. Translated: CASSEGDSKPRETQYF.

The table lists this clone with a few counts. J is TRBJ1-2 and V is TRBV14; a weak D match, TRBD1 (5 bases). Trimming left V 1 base short and J 5 bases short, with 5 bases between. The germline V gene has CDR1 SGHDN and CDR2 FVKESK. This CDR3 spans 12 amino acids. CDR3 sequence reads: CASSQGQYGYTF. CDR3 nucleotides: TGTGCCAGCAGCCAAGGACAGTATGGCTACACCTTC.

In its sample, this clone was seen a few times. The germline gene is not matched at one end of the junction; a read error may be the cause. DNA of the CDR3: TGTGCCAGCAGTTTAAACCCCCACAAGAAGGAGCTCTTC. It specifies CASSLNPHKKELF. The chain employs TRBV28 and TRBJ2-1; D gene uncertain. Per the germline V gene, CDR1 is MDHEN and CDR2 is SYDVKM. There are 13 residues in the CDR3.

The chain carries TRBV5-4 and TRBJ2-2; 13 positions match TRBD2. The CDR3 consists of 16 residues. Germline CDR1 SGHNT, CDR2 YYREEE (reference sequence). Losses at the gene ends were 3 bases for V and 3 bases for J; bases not matched to a gene: 2. CDR3 protein: CASSSGLAGYTGELFF. Here the CDR3 DNA reads TGTGCCAGCAGCTCGGGACTAGCGGGATACACCGGGGAGCTGTTTTTT. Full variable domain (outside the CDR3, taken from reference TRBV5-4 and TRBJ2-2): ETGVTQSPTHLIKTRGQQVTLRCSSQSGHNTVSWYQQALGQGPQFIFQYYREEENGRGNFPPRFSGLQFPNYSSELNVNALELDDSALYLCASSSGLAGYTGELFFGEGSRLTVL.

This clone came up a few times. The J gene is TRBJ2-3, the V gene TRBV5-4, with 11 bases matching TRBD2. Germline-derived CDR1 and CDR2 are SGHNT and YYREEE (reference sequence). CDR3 size: 15 residues. J gave up 5 bases and V 4 bases, and 6 bases lay outside the gene matches. CDR3 DNA sequence: TGTGCCAGCAGCCGAACCGGGACTAGCGGAGATACGCAGTATTTT. It encodes CASSRTGTSGDTQYF.

Notes on this clone: A much larger clonotype is one base distant, so this may be a read error. The rearrangement links TRBV10-3 to TRBJ2-3; unclear D gene. The CDR3 has 11 residues. The germline V and J ends were trimmed by 6 bases and 2 bases, with 3 bases remaining between them. Per germline, CDR1 ENHRY and CDR2 SYGVKD. The CDR3: CAISYTDTQYF. For the CDR3, the DNA is TGTGCCATCAGCTACACAGATACGCAGTATTTT.

The rearrangement uses TRBV30 and TRBJ1-1; D is uncertain. Germline CDR1 is GTSNPN and CDR2 is SVGIG (reference sequence). The length of the CDR3 is 13 residues. V was shortened by 3 bases and J by 1 base, with 9 bases between the two germline ends. Here the CDR3 reads CAWRRGENTEAFF. CDR3 in DNA: TGTGCCTGGAGGCGGGGAGAGAACACTGAAGCTTTCTTT. The whole variable domain, remainder taken from reference TRBV30 and TRBJ1-1, is SQTIHQWPATLVQPVGSPLSLECTVEGTSNPNLYWYRQAAGRGLQLLFYSVGIGQISSEVPQNLSASRPQDRQFILSSKKLLLSDSGFYLCAWRRGENTEAFFGQGTRLTVV.

This clone was seen only a few times. V and J are TRBV5-1 and TRBJ1-1; D not resolved. The CDR3 has 15 residues. Trimming left V 0 bases short and J 1 base short, with 10 bases between. Germline assignment: CDR1 SGHRS and CDR2 YFSETQ. The CDR3 nucleotides are TGCGCCAGCAGCTTGGACGGCAGCCAGAACACTGAAGCTTTCTTT. The encoded protein is CASSLDGSQNTEAFF.

This clone was recorded only once. This chain uses TRBV7-6 with TRBJ2-3; TRBD1 agrees at 7 bases. Trimming took 0 bases from V and 4 from J; bases not matched to a gene: 7. The CDR3 has 16 amino acids. Looked up from germline, CDR1 is SGHVS and CDR2 is FNYEAQ. The CDR3 nucleotides read TGTGCCAGCAGCTTAGCGTTTAAGGGGGCCGCAGATACGCAGTATTTT. Encoded protein: CASSLAFKGAADTQYF. Full variable domain (missing parts from reference TRBV7-6 and TRBJ2-3): GAGVSQSPRYKVTKRGQDVALRCDPISGHVSLYWYRQALGQGPEFLTYFNYEAQQDKSGLPNDRFSAERPEGSISTLTIQRTEQRDSAMYRCASSLAFKGAADTQYFGPGTRLTVL.

This clone turned up a few times. As DNA, the CDR3 is TGTGCCAGCAGCTTAGCTAGGTGGGGGGCCGGGCAGCCCCAGCATTTT. Its translation is CASSLARWGAGQPQHF. This chain links TRBV7-2 with TRBJ1-5; possibly TRBD1 for D (6 bases). Trimming shortened V by 0 bases and J by 7 bases, and 16 bases separated the two germline ends. Germline values: CDR1 SGHTA, CDR2 FQGNSA. The length of the CDR3 is 16 residues.

This chain links TRBV27 with TRBJ2-7, with 7 bases aligning to TRBD1. Germline V gene sequence: CDR1 MNHEY, CDR2 SMNVEV (reference sequence). This CDR3 has 13 amino acids. With V trimmed by 5 bases and J by 3 bases, 4 bases remained unmatched. The CDR3 reads CASSRDSVYEQYF. Written as DNA, the CDR3 is TGTGCCAGCAGTCGGGACAGCGTCTACGAGCAGTACTTC.

This clone turned up a few times. The chain uses TRBV18 and TRBJ2-6; 12 nucleotides align to TRBD1. Trimming at V came to 2 bases and at J to 3 bases, leaving 5 bases not matched to a gene. CDR1 KGHSH and CDR2 LQKENI come from the germline V gene. CDR3 length equals 18 residues. CDR3 nucleotide sequence: TGTGCCAGCTCACCATTGGGACAGGGGGCGCTTGGGGCCAACGTCCTGACTTTC. Translated, it gives CASSPLGQGALGANVLTF.

This clone was seen a handful of times. J is TRBJ1-1 and V is TRBV30, with TRBD1 matching 7 bases. Germline CDR1 reads GTSNPN; CDR2 reads SVGIG (reference sequence). V lost 2 bases and J lost 0; bases outside the gene matches: 9. The CDR3 has 16 amino acids. The CDR3 bases are TGTGCCTGGAGTTCACAGGGGCTTAACTTGAACACTGAAGCTTTCTTT. The encoded protein is CAWSSQGLNLNTEAFF.

This clone was detected only a few times. This chain links TRBV4-2 with TRBJ2-2; tentatively, D is TRBD2 (7 bases). Between the trimmed V and J ends, which lost 1 base and 7 bases, there was a span of 16 bases. The CDR3 loop spans 16 amino acids. CDR1 is LGHNA, CDR2 YNFKEQ, per germline. CDR3 sequence: CASSQVGGHSFGELFF. The CDR3 DNA reads TGTGCCAGCAGCCAAGTCGGGGGGCATTCGTTCGGGGAGCTGTTTTTT.

This clone showed up just a few times. The rearrangement uses TRBV7-2 and TRBJ2-5, with 9 positions matching TRBD1. The CDR3 covers 16 residues. Germline assignment: CDR1 SGHTA and CDR2 FQGNSA. V shed 1 base and J 4 bases; nucleotides not matched to a gene: 7. CDR3 in amino acids: CASSLGRGTGPETQYF. In nucleotides, the CDR3 is TGTGCCAGCAGCTTAGGTAGAGGGACAGGGCCAGAGACCCAGTACTTC.

The genes are TRBV30 and TRBJ1-4; 10 nucleotides match TRBD1. The V gene end was trimmed by 1 base and the J gene end by 7 bases; junction bases not matched to a gene: 6. This CDR3 has 15 residues. Looked up from germline, CDR1 is GTSNPN and CDR2 is SVGIG (reference sequence). This CDR3 reads CAWSADRGQAEKLFF. In DNA form, the CDR3 reads TGTGCCTGGAGTGCCGACAGGGGGCAAGCTGAAAAACTGTTTTTT.

This sequence joins TRBV10-3 and TRBJ2-3, with 9 bases that match TRBD1. Germline V gives CDR1 ENHRY, CDR2 SYGVKD. The CDR3 has 15 residues. J gave up 2 bases and V 4 bases, and 4 bases lay outside the gene matches. The DNA of the CDR3 is TGTGCCATCAGTGGGGGACAGGGTCACACAGATACGCAGTATTTT. It is translated as CAISGGQGHTDTQYF.

This clone has a handful of counts. The chain links TRBV30 to TRBJ1-2, with D possibly matching TRBD1 (5 bases). Trimming took off 0 bases at V and 6 bases at J, with 14 bases between the two ends. CDR3 length: 14 amino acids. CDR1 GTSNPN and CDR2 SVGIG come from the germline V gene (reference sequence). This chain's CDR3 is CAWSVISGKHGYTF. In DNA form, the CDR3 reads TGTGCCTGGAGTGTTATTTCAGGGAAACATGGCTACACCTTC.

This clone was counted only a few times. This CDR3 is CASSYSPNEQFF. The CDR3, as DNA: TGTGCCAGCAGTTACTCTCCCAATGAGCAGTTCTTC. The J gene is TRBJ2-1, the V gene TRBV6-6; D remains ambiguous. Germline CDR1 reads MNHNY; CDR2 reads SVGAGI (reference sequence). Trimming cost V 0 bases and J 6 bases, with 3 bases left between them. The CDR3 sequence is 12 residues long.

This chain links TRBV29-1 with TRBJ2-1; D may match TRBD1 or TRBD2 (5 bases each). The CDR3 runs to 14 residues. Between the trimmed V and J ends, which lost 7 bases and 3 bases, there was a span of 16 bases. Per the germline V gene, CDR1 is SQVTM and CDR2 is ANQGSEA. For the CDR3, the DNA is TGCAGCGCCGCGGAGGACATAGACTACAATGAGCAGTTCTTC. Protein product: CSAAEDIDYNEQFF.